The TCR beta chain described here comes from a study of T cell repertoires in cytomegalovirus infection. Study in general: TCR beta signatures that were public indicated CMV infection and matching HLA type. Whole-study findings and limits: The study found HLA-C-restricted CMV-specific TCR beta clonotypes dominating the ex vivo response.

TCRdb passed the reads through MiXCR, listing each CDR3 protein once. Among some 480,000 distinct CDR3 sequences, roughly a third were seen once, and the ten largest hold roughly a sixth. Regarding this clonotype: Antigen: not known.

The CDR3 covers 14 residues. Per the germline V gene, CDR1 is DFQATT and CDR2 is SNEGSKA (reference sequence). The J segment lost 9 bases and the V segment lost 0 bases, leaving 6 bases of the junction unmatched. This specimen consisted of cultured PBMCs, obtained from culture after CMV antigen stimulation. This chain uses TRBV20-1 with TRBJ2-3; 10 bases map to TRBD2. The source of this sequence is a human donor in good health (CMV status not recorded). Some clones in this sample may be carry-over from other donors' samples. CDR3 residues: CSARDPSGRVTQYF. CDR3 bases: TGCAGTGCTAGAGATCCCAGCGGGAGGGTAACGCAGTATTTT.